These 14 T cell receptor beta chains were sequenced from one sample in a study of cytomegalovirus exposure and HLA in healthy donors. The PCR employed 60 Vbeta primers together with 13 Jbeta primers. The assay was immunoSEQ multiplex PCR, and TCRdb's table has in-frame clones only and misses some. The sample yields roughly 110,000 clones, 74% seen once. Material: PBMCs. The receptors stem from a woman in her 40s in good health and CMV-seropositive.

V is TRBV19 and J is TRBJ2-7; TRBD1 aligns across 7 bases. J gave up 3 bases and V 1 base, and 6 bases lay outside the gene matches. From germline, CDR1 is LNHDA and CDR2 SQIVND (reference sequence). The CDR3 totals 15 residues. The CDR3 sequence: CASSIAGSGGYEQYF. CDR3 nucleotide sequence: TGTGCCAGTAGTATAGCAGGATCAGGGGGCTACGAGCAGTACTTC.

V and J are TRBV5-1 and TRBJ2-5; D is unclear. In germline, CDR1 is SGHRS, CDR2 YFSETQ. The V end lost 1 base, the J end lost 1 base, and 14 bases lay between the germline ends. The CDR3 has 16 amino acids. The CDR3: CASSLRSGSAQETQYF. DNA for the CDR3: TGCGCCAGCAGCTTGAGGTCCGGGTCGGCCCAAGAGACCCAGTACTTC.

This clone was seen only once. The rearrangement joins TRBV6-1 to TRBJ2-5; 7 nucleotides align to TRBD1. Germline V gene data show CDR1 as MNHNS and CDR2 as SASEGT. V trimming: 2 bases; J trimming: 1 base; junction bases outside the gene matches: 10. The CDR3 is 17 amino acids. The CDR3 region is CASSEFLGTDTQETQYF. As DNA, the CDR3 is TGTGCCAGCAGTGAATTCTTGGGGACAGACACCCAAGAGACCCAGTACTTC.

This chain connects TRBV30 to TRBJ1-2, with D possibly matching TRBD1 (6 bases). The CDR3 spans 14 residues. Trimming took off 2 bases at V and 7 bases at J, with 17 bases between the two ends. The V gene's germline CDR1 is GTSNPN and CDR2 SVGIG (reference sequence). DNA for the CDR3: TGTGCCTGGAGTCCCCGTGGGGGGGCTCGTGGCTACACCTTC. Translating it yields CAWSPRGGARGYTF.

The chain recombines TRBV13 with TRBJ2-1; the match to TRBD2 covers 11 bases. Germline V gene lookup returns CDR1 PRHDT and CDR2 FYEKMQ (reference sequence). V was clipped by 5 bases and J by 12 bases; unmatched bases: 18. There are 17 residues in the CDR3. The CDR3 coding sequence is TGTGCCAGCAGCCCCTCGGAGTGGGGACTAGCGGATCCTTGGCAGTTCTTC. Amino acids: CASSPSEWGLADPWQFF.

The chain recombines TRBV9 with TRBJ2-2; D might be TRBD2 (6 bases). Germline-derived CDR1 and CDR2 are SGDLS and YYNGEE. The V and J ends lost 0 bases and 0 bases respectively, with 9 bases between them. This CDR3 region has 16 residues. The CDR3 region has the DNA TGTGCCAGCAGCGTAGATCTAGCGCCGAACACCGGGGAGCTGTTTTTT. Its protein is CASSVDLAPNTGELFF.

This chain uses TRBV7-9 with TRBJ2-2, with TRBD2 identical over 9 bases. J gave up 5 bases and V 4 bases, and 14 bases lay outside the gene matches. The germline CDR1 and CDR2 sequences are SEHNR and FQNEAQ (reference sequence). This CDR3 contains 18 residues. CDR3 loop: CASSSIRAGGQGTGELFF. The CDR3 DNA sequence: TGTGCCAGCAGCTCGATCCGAGCGGGGGGCCAAGGAACCGGGGAGCTGTTTTTT. The complete variable domain, with remaining parts taken from reference TRBV7-9 and TRBJ2-2, reads DTGVSQNPRHKITKRGQNVTFRCDPISEHNRLYWYRQTLGQGPEFLTYFQNEAQLEKSRLLSDRFSAERPKGSFSTLEIQRTEQGDSAMYLCASSSIRAGGQGTGELFFGEGSRLTVL.

The chain employs TRBV30 and TRBJ1-2, with a tentative D call TRBD1 (5 bases). Germline-derived CDR1 and CDR2 are GTSNPN and SVGIG (reference sequence). The CDR3 consists of 12 residues. The germline V and J ends were trimmed by 2 bases and 8 bases, with 12 bases remaining between them. This CDR3 reads CAWSLSSGGYTF. CDR3 nucleotides: TGTGCCTGGAGTCTTTCCTCAGGGGGCTACACCTTC.

This clone has only one observation. The genes are TRBV21-1 and TRBJ1-1; the table's D gene call, TRBD1, was not cross checked with the DNA. TRBV21-1 is flagged as a pseudogene. The CDR3 extends over 14 amino acids. The CDR3 DNA sequence: TGTGCCAGCAGCAAAGACAGGGGAGGCACTGAAGCTTTCTTT. It is translated as CASSKDRGGTEAFF.

V gene TRBV27 combines with J gene TRBJ1-1; 10 bases fit TRBD1. The CDR3 runs 15 residues. Germline lookup yields CDR1 MNHEY and CDR2 SMNVEV (reference sequence). The V and J ends lost 5 bases and 5 bases, in that order; junction bases with no gene match: 8. CDR3 coding DNA: TGTGCCAGCAGTCCGCGACAGGGGGCGGTTACTGAAGCTTTCTTT. It yields the protein CASSPRQGAVTEAFF.

This chain connects TRBV18 to TRBJ1-2, with D tentatively TRBD1 (6 bases). The germline V gene encodes CDR1 KGHSH and CDR2 LQKENI. The CDR3 spans 13 residues. The V end was cut by 6 bases, the J end by 2 bases, with 10 bases between. CDR3: CASSTTGNYGYTF. Here the CDR3 DNA reads TGTGCCAGCTCTACAACAGGGAACTATGGCTACACCTTC.

This clone was recorded only once. This chain connects TRBV6-5 to TRBJ2-7; unclear D gene. V gave up 0 bases and J gave up 4 bases, with 7 bases separating them. Germline CDR1 reads MNHEY; CDR2 reads SVGAGI. This CDR3 has 13 amino acids. The CDR3, as DNA: TGTGCCAGCAGTTACTCGATGAGGTACGAGCAGTACTTC. It yields the protein CASSYSMRYEQYF.

This sequence joins TRBV19 and TRBJ1-1, with D maybe TRBD1 (5 bases). The CDR3 consists of 14 residues. Between the trimmed V and J ends, which lost 7 bases and 5 bases, there was a span of 17 bases. Germline CDR1 and CDR2: LNHDA and SQIVND (reference sequence). CDR3 loop: CASIPGRVNTEAFF. CDR3 in DNA: TGTGCCAGTATCCCAGGGAGGGTAAATACTGAAGCTTTCTTT.

The CDR3 region is CASSLAPDSYNQPQHF. The CDR3, as DNA: TGTGCCAGCAGCTTAGCTCCCGACAGCTACAATCAGCCCCAGCATTTT. This rearrangement joins TRBV7-8 to TRBJ1-5; possibly TRBD1 for D (5 bases). The CDR3 runs 16 residues. CDR1 is SGHVS, CDR2 FQNEAQ, per germline. Trimming left V 0 bases short and J 3 bases short, with 12 bases between.